The source of this T cell receptor (beta chain) is a study of blood T cell repertoires in COVID-19. Study in general: Samples came from the United States, Italy and Spain, spanning acute and convalescent COVID-19.

The data were produced by immunoSEQ multiplex PCR, yet TCRdb's version contains in-frame clones alone and is incomplete. Here the sample spans approximately 100,000 clones, 70% to 85% being singletons. This CDR3 is 14 amino acids long. CDR1 is LGHDT and CDR2 is YNNKEL in the germline V gene (reference sequence). Trimming stripped 1 base from V and 4 bases from J, with 11 bases between. This chain joins TRBV3-1 (or the pseudogene TRBV3-2) and TRBJ2-7, with D possibly matching TRBD2 (6 bases). The sequence came from an elderly woman with active or convalescent COVID-19. The specimen was peripheral blood. The CDR3 spells CASSQGTTRYEQYF. The CDR3 DNA sequence: TGTGCCAGCAGCCAAGGGACTACCCGATACGAGCAGTACTTC.